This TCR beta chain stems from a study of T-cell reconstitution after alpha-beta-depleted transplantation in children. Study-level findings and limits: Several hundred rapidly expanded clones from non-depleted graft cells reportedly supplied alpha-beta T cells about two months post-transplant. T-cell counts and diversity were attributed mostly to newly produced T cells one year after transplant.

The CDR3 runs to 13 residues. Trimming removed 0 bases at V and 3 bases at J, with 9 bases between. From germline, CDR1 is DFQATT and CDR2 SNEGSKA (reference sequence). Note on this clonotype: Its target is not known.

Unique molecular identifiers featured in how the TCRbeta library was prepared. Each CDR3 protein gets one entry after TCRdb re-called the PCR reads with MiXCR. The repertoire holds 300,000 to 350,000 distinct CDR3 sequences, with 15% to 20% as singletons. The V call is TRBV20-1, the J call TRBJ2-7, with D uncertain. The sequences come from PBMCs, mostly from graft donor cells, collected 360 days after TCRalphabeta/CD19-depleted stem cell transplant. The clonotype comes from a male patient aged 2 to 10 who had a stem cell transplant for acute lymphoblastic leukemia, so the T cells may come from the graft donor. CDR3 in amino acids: CSARDRQVYEQYF. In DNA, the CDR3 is TGCAGTGCTAGAGATCGGCAGGTCTACGAGCAGTACTTC.